These 24 T cell receptor beta chains came from one sample sequenced in a study of T cell clonotyping in hematopoietic cell transplantation. The method was immunoSEQ multiplex PCR; TCRdb's version includes in-frame clones alone and lacks a portion of them. Of 6,500 to 8,500 clones listed, around 94% are singletons. The sequenced sample was PBMCs, obtained 180 days after allogeneic stem cell transplant. These receptors came from a female patient in her fifties who had an allogeneic stem cell transplant from an unrelated donor, so the T cells may come from the graft donor. Some clones in this sample may be carry-over from other donors' samples.

The J gene is TRBJ2-3, the V gene TRBV18, with D unresolved. The length of the CDR3 is 15 residues. V was trimmed by 3 bases and J by 5 bases, leaving 15 bases between them. Germline CDR1 reads KGHSH; CDR2 reads LQKENI. The CDR3 bases are TGTGCCAGCTCACCTAACCAAGGCGTCAAAGATACGCAGTATTTT. This sequence encodes CASSPNQGVKDTQYF.

This clone came up once. The V call is TRBV28, the J call TRBJ1-5; no definite D call. Germline V lookup: CDR1 MDHEN, CDR2 SYDVKM. Trimming shortened V by 5 bases and J by 0 bases, and 11 bases separated the two germline ends. This CDR3 has 15 amino acids. Here the CDR3 DNA reads TGTGCCAGCAGTGGCGCGCCTTATAGCAATCAGCCCCAGCATTTT. It encodes CASSGAPYSNQPQHF.

This chain connects TRBV15 to TRBJ1-4; D is undetermined. Germline V gives CDR1 LNHNV, CDR2 YYDKDF (reference sequence). The CDR3 loop spans 17 amino acids. V was trimmed by 0 bases and J by 6 bases, leaving 17 bases between them. For the CDR3, the DNA is TGTGCCACCAGCAGAGATCAGCTTTCCAGGCAGGATGAAAAACTGTTTTTT. Protein: CATSRDQLSRQDEKLFF.

The chain has TRBV10-3 and TRBJ2-7; 11 bases line up with TRBD1. Unmatched junction bases numbered 6, after V lost 0 bases and J lost 2 bases. The CDR3 runs to 17 residues. In germline, CDR1 is ENHRY, CDR2 SYGVKD. The CDR3, as DNA: TGTGCCATCAGTGAGTCGAAGGACAGGGGGCTGACCTACGAGCAGTACGTC. This gives the protein CAISESKDRGLTYEQYV.

The V call is TRBV2, the J call TRBJ2-5, with 7 bases fitting TRBD2. The CDR3 length is 14 residues. Germline CDR1 SNHLY, CDR2 FYNNEI. Germline trimming cut 10 bases from V and 3 bases from J; bases unmatched to any gene: 11. CDR3 amino acids: CATNMLAVKETQYF. The DNA for the CDR3 is TGTGCCACCAATATGCTAGCGGTAAAAGAGACCCAGTACTTC.

This clone was counted a single time. V is TRBV6-5 and J is TRBJ2-2; 7 bases fit TRBD1. Germline values: CDR1 MNHEY, CDR2 SVGAGI. The CDR3 sequence is 15 residues long. Trimming took 4 bases from V and 2 from J; bases not matched to a gene: 4. CDR3 nucleotides: TGTGCCAGCAGTTTTAAAGGGGGCAACACCGGGGAGCTGTTTTTT. Translated: CASSFKGGNTGELFF.

This chain uses TRBV11-2 with TRBJ2-7; D is unresolved. The V gene lost 5 bases and the J gene lost 5 bases, with 4 bases spanning the gap. CDR1 is SGHAT and CDR2 is FQNNGV in the germline V gene. The CDR3 totals 10 residues. The CDR3 loop reads CASSPNEQYV. DNA of the CDR3: TGTGCCAGCAGCCCAAACGAGCAGTACGTC.

The genes are TRBV30 and TRBJ1-1, with a tentative D call TRBD1 (6 bases). Trimming stripped 8 bases from V and 8 bases from J, with 18 bases between. Germline V gene lookup returns CDR1 GTSNPN and CDR2 SVGIG (reference sequence). CDR3 length: 12 residues. CDR3 in DNA: TGTGCCGTACAGGTAAGGACAGAAGAAGCTTTCTTT. This translates into CAVQVRTEEAFF.

V gene TRBV5-4 combines with J gene TRBJ1-1; D not certain. The ends were cut back, 1 base at V and 1 base at J, with 8 bases in the middle. The CDR3 is made up of 14 amino acids. Germline V gives CDR1 SGHNT, CDR2 YYREEE (reference sequence). CDR3 loop: CASSLMRTNTEAFF. CDR3 sequence (DNA): TGTGCCAGCAGCTTGATGCGAACGAACACTGAAGCTTTCTTT.

V and J are TRBV30 and TRBJ1-5; D unresolved. V shed 0 bases and J shed 1 base, with 4 bases lying between them. The CDR3 runs to 13 residues. Germline CDR1 GTSNPN, CDR2 SVGIG (reference sequence). In DNA, the CDR3 is TGTGCCTGGAGTGTAGACAGCAATCAGCCCCAGCATTTT. Its translation: CAWSVDSNQPQHF.

V usage is TRBV2 and J usage is TRBJ2-2, with TRBD2 matching 15 bases. After removal of 4 bases from V and 7 bases from J, the junction contained 4 bases not matched to a gene. Germline V gene sequence: CDR1 SNHLY, CDR2 FYNNEI. This CDR3 has 16 amino acids. The CDR3 sequence: CASSGTSGRAIGELFF. CDR3 in DNA: TGTGCCAGCAGTGGGACTAGCGGGAGGGCCATCGGGGAGCTGTTTTTT.

The V call is TRBV4-1, the J call TRBJ1-4; D uncertain. The CDR3 runs to 18 residues. CDR1 is MGHRA and CDR2 is YSYEKL in the germline V gene. Deletions cut 1 base from V and 4 bases from J, with 19 bases between. The DNA of the CDR3 is TGCGCCAGCAGCCAAGTTAACCTAGTAGCACGGAATAATGAAAAACTGTTTTTT. This sequence encodes CASSQVNLVARNNEKLFF.

The V and J genes are TRBV7-4 and TRBJ2-7; no reliable D call. The V and J ends lost 1 base and 2 bases respectively, with 18 bases between them. The CDR3 loop spans 17 amino acids. CDR1 SGHVT and CDR2 SQSDAQ come from the germline V gene. CDR3: CASSLVQNTLPTYEQYV. The CDR3 region has the DNA TGTGCCAGCAGCTTAGTTCAAAACACCCTGCCCACCTACGAGCAGTACGTC.

V gene TRBV5-4 combines with J gene TRBJ2-2, with 8 bases that match TRBD1. Germline loops: CDR1 SGHNT, CDR2 YYREEE (reference sequence). The CDR3 sequence is 15 residues long. The V and J ends lost 4 bases and 5 bases, in that order; junction bases with no gene match: 7. CDR3 region: CASSTTGGRTGELFF. The CDR3, as DNA: TGTGCCAGCAGCACAACAGGGGGACGGACCGGGGAGCTGTTTTTT.

CDR3: CASPGPNTGELFF. CDR3 nucleotide sequence: TGTGCCAGTCCGGGACCGAACACCGGGGAGCTGTTTTTT. This chain links TRBV28 with TRBJ2-2, with D perhaps TRBD1 or TRBD2 (5 bases each). The length of the CDR3 is 13 residues. Germline CDR1 MDHEN, CDR2 SYDVKM. Trimming shortened V by 9 bases and J by 0 bases, and 8 bases separated the two germline ends.

On this clone itself: The junction departs from germline at one end; a sequencing error may be responsible. The rearrangement links TRBV5-1 to TRBJ2-7; 9 nucleotides agree with TRBD2. This CDR3 comprises 15 residues. CDR1 and CDR2 (germline): SGHRS, YFSETQ. The CDR3 bases are TGCGCCAGCAGCGTTAGCGGGGGCCCCTCGTACGGGCAGTACTTC. Translating gives CASSVSGGPSYGQYF.

This chain uses TRBV10-3 with TRBJ2-7; TRBD1 agrees at 8 bases. Unmatched junction bases numbered 34, after V lost 6 bases and J lost 3 bases. CDR1 and CDR2 (germline): ENHRY, SYGVKD. The CDR3 is 23 amino acids. DNA of the CDR3: TGTGCCATCAGGAACAGGGACAGGAGCGCGGAGCCCACCAGTGCGGCGCCCCACTACGAGCAGTACGTC. It translates to CAIRNRDRSAEPTSAAPHYEQYV.

The chain is built from TRBV6-1 and TRBJ2-7; 7 positions agree with TRBD1. Trimming at V came to 7 bases and at J to 3 bases, leaving 12 bases not matched to a gene. CDR3 size: 15 residues. The germline V gene has CDR1 MNHNS and CDR2 SASEGT. The CDR3 loop is CASMLDEGASYEQYF. Here the CDR3 DNA reads TGTGCCAGCATGCTGGACGAGGGGGCCAGCTACGAGCAGTACTTC.

This chain connects TRBV5-1 to TRBJ2-5; 8 nucleotides line up with TRBD1. Losses at the gene ends were 5 bases for V and 3 bases for J; bases not matched to a gene: 3. Germline V CDR1 and CDR2: SGHRS, YFSETQ. The CDR3 runs to 13 residues. The CDR3 is CASSLTGEETQYF. Here the CDR3 DNA reads TGCGCCAGCAGTTTGACAGGGGAAGAGACCCAGTACTTC. The full variable domain, its missing parts supplied by reference TRBV5-1 and TRBJ2-5, is KAGVTQTPRYLIKTRGQQVTLSCSPISGHRSVSWYQQTPGQGLQFLFEYFSETQRNKGNFPGRFSGRQFSNSRSEMNVSTLELGDSALYLCASSLTGEETQYFGPGTRLLVL.

The CDR3 nucleotides read TGTGCCAGCACCAAGCAGGCGTACGAGCAGTACTTC. Encoded protein: CASTKQAYEQYF. The chain uses TRBV5-6 and TRBJ2-7; no reliable D call. The V end lost 6 bases, the J end lost 4 bases, and 11 bases lay between the germline ends. The CDR3 consists of 12 residues. The germline CDR1 and CDR2 sequences are SGHDT and YYEEEE.

The V gene is TRBV7-2, the J gene TRBJ2-2, with D unresolved. Trimming took off 1 base at V and 3 bases at J, with 0 bases between the two ends. The V gene's germline CDR1 is SGHTA and CDR2 FQGNSA. This CDR3 is built from 12 residues. The CDR3 protein is CASSLDTGELFF. In DNA form, the CDR3 reads TGTGCCAGCAGCTTAGACACCGGGGAGCTGTTTTTT.

The genes are TRBV7-2 and TRBJ1-3, with 7 nucleotides matching TRBD1. J gave up 0 bases and V 5 bases, and 10 bases lay outside the gene matches. Germline-derived CDR1 and CDR2 are SGHTA and FQGNSA. The CDR3 has 17 amino acids. CDR3 region: CASSKGQAETSGNTIYF. CDR3 sequence (DNA): TGTGCCAGCAGCAAAGGACAGGCGGAAACCTCTGGAAACACCATATATTTT.

The gene calls are TRBV19 and TRBJ1-5, with D possibly being TRBD1 (5 bases). Germline lookup yields CDR1 LNHDA and CDR2 SQIVND (reference sequence). The V gene lost 5 bases and the J gene lost 2 bases, with 16 bases spanning the gap. The CDR3 is 16 amino acids. The CDR3 here is CASSGWDPWGNQPQHF. For the CDR3, the DNA is TGTGCCAGTAGTGGGTGGGACCCCTGGGGCAATCAGCCCCAGCATTTT.

V and J are TRBV9 and TRBJ1-2; no clear D. Germline V gene sequence: CDR1 SGDLS, CDR2 YYNGEE. V was pared by 0 bases and J by 10 bases, with 7 bases between. This CDR3 is built from 11 residues. The DNA of the CDR3 is TGTGCCAGCAGCGTAGGTGGGGACTACACCTTC. The encoded protein is CASSVGGDYTF.